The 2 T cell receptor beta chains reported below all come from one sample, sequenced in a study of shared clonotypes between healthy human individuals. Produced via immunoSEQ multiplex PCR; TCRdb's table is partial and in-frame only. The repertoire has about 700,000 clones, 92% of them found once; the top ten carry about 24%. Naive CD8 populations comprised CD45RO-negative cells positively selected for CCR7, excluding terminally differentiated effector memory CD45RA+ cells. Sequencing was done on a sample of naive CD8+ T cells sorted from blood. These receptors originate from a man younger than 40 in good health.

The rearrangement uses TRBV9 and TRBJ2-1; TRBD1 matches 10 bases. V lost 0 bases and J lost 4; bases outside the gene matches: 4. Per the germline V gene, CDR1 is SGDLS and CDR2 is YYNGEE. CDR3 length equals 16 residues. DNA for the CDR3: TGTGCCAGCAGCGTAGGGGTGGGACAGGGGTACAATGAGCAGTTCTTC. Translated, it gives CASSVGVGQGYNEQFF.

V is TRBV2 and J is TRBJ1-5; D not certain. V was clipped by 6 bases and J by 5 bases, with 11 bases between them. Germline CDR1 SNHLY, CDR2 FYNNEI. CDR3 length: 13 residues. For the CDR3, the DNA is TGTGCCAGCAGGCCCCGGGTCTATCAGCCCCAGCATTTT. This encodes CASRPRVYQPQHF.